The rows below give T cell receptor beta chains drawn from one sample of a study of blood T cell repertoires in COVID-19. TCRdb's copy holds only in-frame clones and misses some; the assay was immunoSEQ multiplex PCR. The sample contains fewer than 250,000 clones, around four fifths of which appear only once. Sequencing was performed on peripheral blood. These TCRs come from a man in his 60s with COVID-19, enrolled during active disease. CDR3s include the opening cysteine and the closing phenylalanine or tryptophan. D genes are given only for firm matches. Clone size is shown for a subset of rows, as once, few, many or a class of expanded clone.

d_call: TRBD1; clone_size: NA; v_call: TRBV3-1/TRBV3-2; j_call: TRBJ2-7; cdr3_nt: TGTGCCAGCAGTCCCCGGGACAGGGGCCACGAGCAGTACTTC; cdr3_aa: CASSPRDRGHEQYF
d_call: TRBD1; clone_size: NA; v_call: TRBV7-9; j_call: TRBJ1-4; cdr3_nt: TGTGCCAGCAGCTTTGGACAGGGCTCTAATGAAAAACTGTTTTTT; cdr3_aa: CASSFGQGSNEKLFF
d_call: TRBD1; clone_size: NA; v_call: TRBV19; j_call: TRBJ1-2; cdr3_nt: TGTGCCAGTAGTCCCTGGACAGGGGGCAATGGCTACACCTTC; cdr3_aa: CASSPWTGGNGYTF
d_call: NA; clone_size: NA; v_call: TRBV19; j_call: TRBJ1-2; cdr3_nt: TGTGCCAGTAGTACGGACAGTAACTATGGCTACACCTTC; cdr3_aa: CASSTDSNYGYTF
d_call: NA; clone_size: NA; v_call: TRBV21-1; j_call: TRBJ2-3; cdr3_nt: TGTGCCAGCAGCAAAGTTTCCGGCCCCGTCAGCGCCACGCAGTATTTT; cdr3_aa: CASSKVSGPVSATQYF
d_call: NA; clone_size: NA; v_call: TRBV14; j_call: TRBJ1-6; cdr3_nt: TGTGCCAGCAGCCCCTTGGAGGGCGGGAATTCACCCCTCCACTTT; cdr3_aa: CASSPLEGGNSPLHF
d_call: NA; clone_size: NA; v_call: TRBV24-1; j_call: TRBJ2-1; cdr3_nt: TGTGCCACAGGGGACTCCCTCTCCTACAATGAGCAGTTCTTC; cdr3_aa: CATGDSLSYNEQFF
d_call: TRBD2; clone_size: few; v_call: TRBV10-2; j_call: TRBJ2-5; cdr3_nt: TGCGCCAGCACCCTTAGCGGGGTCCAAGAGACCCAGTACTTC; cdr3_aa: CASTLSGVQETQYF
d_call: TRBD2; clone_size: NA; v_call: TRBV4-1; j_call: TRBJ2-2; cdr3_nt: TGCGCCAGCAGCCAATCGGCGGGAGCGTACGGGGAGCTGTTTTTT; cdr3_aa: CASSQSAGAYGELFF
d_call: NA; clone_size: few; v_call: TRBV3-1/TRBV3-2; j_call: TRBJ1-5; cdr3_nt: TGTGCCAGCAGCCAAGAGGCTGGGGGCATGGTTCAGCCCCAGCATTTT; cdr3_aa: CASSQEAGGMVQPQHF
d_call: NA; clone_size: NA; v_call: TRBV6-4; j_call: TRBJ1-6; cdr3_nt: TGTGCCAGCAGTGACGGAGGAAATTCACCCCTCCACTTT; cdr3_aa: CASSDGGNSPLHF
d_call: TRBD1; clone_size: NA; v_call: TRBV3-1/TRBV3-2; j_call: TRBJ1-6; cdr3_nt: TGTGCCAGCAGTCATAGGACAGGGGACGGGTCACCCCTCCACTTT; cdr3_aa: CASSHRTGDGSPLHF
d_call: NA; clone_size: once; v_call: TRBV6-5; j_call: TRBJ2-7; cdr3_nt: TGTGCCAGCAGTTACTCGTGGAGCTCCTACGAGCAGTACTTC; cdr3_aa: CASSYSWSSYEQYF
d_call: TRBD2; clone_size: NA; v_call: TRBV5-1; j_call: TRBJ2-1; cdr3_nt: TGCGCCAGCAGCCTAAACCCCGGGACTAGCGGGAATGATGAGCAGTTCTTC; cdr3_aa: CASSLNPGTSGNDEQFF
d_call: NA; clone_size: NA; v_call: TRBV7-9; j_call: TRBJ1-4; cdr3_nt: TGTGCCAGCAGTTATGGGGGGGCTAATGAAAAACTGTTTTTT; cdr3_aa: CASSYGGANEKLFF
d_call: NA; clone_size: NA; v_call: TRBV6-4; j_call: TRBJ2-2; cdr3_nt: TGTGCCAGTCGGCGGATAGCGGAAGCCACCGGGGAGCTGTTTTTT; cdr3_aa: CASRRIAEATGELFF
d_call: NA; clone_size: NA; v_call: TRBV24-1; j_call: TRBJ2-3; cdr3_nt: TGTGCCACCAGTGGCCCCCAGGGGTATACGCAGTATTTT; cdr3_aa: CATSGPQGYTQYF
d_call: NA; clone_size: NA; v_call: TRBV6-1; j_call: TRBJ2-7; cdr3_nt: TGTGCCAGCAGTGCCCACCCGGGACAGCTTATCGGGGGAACCCTCGAGCAGTACTTC; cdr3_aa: CASSAHPGQLIGGTLEQYF
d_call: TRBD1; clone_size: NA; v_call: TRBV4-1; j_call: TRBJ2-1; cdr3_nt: TGCGCCAGCAGCTTCAGGACAGGGAATGAGCAGTTCTTC; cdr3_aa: CASSFRTGNEQFF
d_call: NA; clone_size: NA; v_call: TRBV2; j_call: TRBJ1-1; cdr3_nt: TGTGCCAGCAGGACAGCAATGAACACTGAAGCTTTCTTT; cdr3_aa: CASRTAMNTEAFF
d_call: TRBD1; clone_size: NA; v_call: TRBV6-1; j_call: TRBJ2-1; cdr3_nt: TGTGCCAGCAGTGAGGGGCGCAGGGGGCTGCTCTTC; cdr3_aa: CASSEGRRGLLF
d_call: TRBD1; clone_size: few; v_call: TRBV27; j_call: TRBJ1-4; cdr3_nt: TGTGCCAGCAGTGCCCGGGCAGGACAGGGCCGTGAAAAACTGTTTTTT; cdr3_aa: CASSARAGQGREKLFF
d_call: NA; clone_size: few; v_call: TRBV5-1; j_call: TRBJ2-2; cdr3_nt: TGCGCCAGCAGCTTGGAACGGCGGGCCGGGGAGCTGTTTTTT; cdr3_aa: CASSLERRAGELFF
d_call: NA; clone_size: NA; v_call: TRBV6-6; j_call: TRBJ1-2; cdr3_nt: TGTGCCAGCAGTTACCTCGGTTTTGGCTACACCTTC; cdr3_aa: CASSYLGFGYTF
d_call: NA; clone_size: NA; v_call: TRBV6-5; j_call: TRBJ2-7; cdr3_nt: TGTGCCAGCACCCGAGGGGGAATCGCCTACGAGCAGTACTTC; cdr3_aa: CASTRGGIAYEQYF
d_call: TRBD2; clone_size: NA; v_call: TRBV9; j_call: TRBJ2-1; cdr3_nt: TGTGCCAGCACGGGGAGCGGGAGTGCTCGGTACAATGAGCAGTTCTTC; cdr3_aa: CASTGSGSARYNEQFF
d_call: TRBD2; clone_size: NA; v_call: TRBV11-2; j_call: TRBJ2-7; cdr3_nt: TGTGCCAGCAGCGTTAGCGGGAGGTCACACTACGAGCAGTACTTC; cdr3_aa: CASSVSGRSHYEQYF
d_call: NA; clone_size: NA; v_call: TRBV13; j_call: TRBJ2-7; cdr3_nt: TGTGCCAGCAGCGACAGTACACGTAGGAACGAGCAGTACTTC; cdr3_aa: CASSDSTRRNEQYF
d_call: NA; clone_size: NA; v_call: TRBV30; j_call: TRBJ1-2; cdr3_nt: TGTGCCTGGAGCCTCACCCCAGGGGTTGCAGGGTATGGCTACACCTTC; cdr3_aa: CAWSLTPGVAGYGYTF
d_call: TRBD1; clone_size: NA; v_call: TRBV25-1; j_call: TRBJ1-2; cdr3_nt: TGTGCCAGCAGGAGGGACAGCCCTCCCTATGGCTACACCTTC; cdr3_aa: CASRRDSPPYGYTF
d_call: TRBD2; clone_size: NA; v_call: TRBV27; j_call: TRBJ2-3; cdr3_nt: TGTGCCAGCAGTCGCCCCCCGGGACTAGAGTCGGGTACGCAGTATTTT; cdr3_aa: CASSRPPGLESGTQYF
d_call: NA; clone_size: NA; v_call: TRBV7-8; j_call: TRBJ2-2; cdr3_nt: TGTGCCAGCAGCTTAGTAAGGGGTGGTCCCACCGGGGAGCTGTTTTTT; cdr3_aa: CASSLVRGGPTGELFF
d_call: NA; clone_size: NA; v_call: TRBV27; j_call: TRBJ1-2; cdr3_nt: TGTGCCAGCAGTTTCGGTACCCCACCCTATGGCTACACCTTC; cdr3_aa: CASSFGTPPYGYTF
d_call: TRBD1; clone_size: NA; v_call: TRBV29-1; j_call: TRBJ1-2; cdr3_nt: TGCAGCGTCGGACAGGGGGCTGTTAGTGGCTACACCTTC; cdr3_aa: CSVGQGAVSGYTF
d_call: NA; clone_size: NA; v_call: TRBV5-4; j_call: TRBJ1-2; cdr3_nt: TGTGCCAGCAGCCCGGCATCTGAGGGTTTTTATGGCTACACCTTC; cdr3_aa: CASSPASEGFYGYTF
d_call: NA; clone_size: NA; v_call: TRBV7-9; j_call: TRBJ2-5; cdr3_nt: TGTGCCAGCAGCCTCAGGGTTGAGACCCAGTACTTC; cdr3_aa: CASSLRVETQYF
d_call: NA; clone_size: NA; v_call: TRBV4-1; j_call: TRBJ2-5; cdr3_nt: TGCGCCAGCAGCCAAGTGGCGGGCGCGAAGACCCAGTACTTC; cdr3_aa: CASSQVAGAKTQYF
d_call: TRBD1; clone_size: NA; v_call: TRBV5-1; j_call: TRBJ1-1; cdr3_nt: TGCGCCAGCAGTTTGGAAGGGACAGTAATGAACACTGAAGCTTTCTTT; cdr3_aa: CASSLEGTVMNTEAFF
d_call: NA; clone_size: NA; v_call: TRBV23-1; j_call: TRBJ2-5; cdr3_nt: TGCGCCAGCAGTCAGACAGGACCCCTGTACCAAGAGACCCAGTACTTC; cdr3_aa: CASSQTGPLYQETQYF
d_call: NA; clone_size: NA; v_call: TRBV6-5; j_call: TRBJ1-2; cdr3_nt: TGTGCCAGCAGTTCTCGCACAATTCAGGGGAGTGGCTACACCTTC; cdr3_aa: CASSSRTIQGSGYTF
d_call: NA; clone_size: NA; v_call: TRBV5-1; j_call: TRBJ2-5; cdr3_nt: TGCGCCAGCAGTTCTATAACCGGGACTGGGAACCGGGGGACCCAGTACTTC; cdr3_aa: CASSSITGTGNRGTQYF
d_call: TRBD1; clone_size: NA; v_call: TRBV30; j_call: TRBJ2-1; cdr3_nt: TGTGCCTGGAGCCCAGGGGGCGGGAATGAGCAGTTCTTC; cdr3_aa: CAWSPGGGNEQFF
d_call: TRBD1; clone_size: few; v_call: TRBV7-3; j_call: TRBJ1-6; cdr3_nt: TGTGCCAGCAGCCCCCATGGACAGGGGAATTCACCCCTCCACTTT; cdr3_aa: CASSPHGQGNSPLHF
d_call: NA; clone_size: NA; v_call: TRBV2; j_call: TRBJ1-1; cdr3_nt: TGTGCCAGCAGTCAGGGTTTGTTCACTGAAGCTTTCTTT; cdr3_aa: CASSQGLFTEAFF
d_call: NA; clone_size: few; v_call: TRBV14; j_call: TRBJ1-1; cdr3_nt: TGTGCCAGCAGCCAACGGTTCGAGGGTAGCGGCACTGAAGCTTTCTTT; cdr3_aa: CASSQRFEGSGTEAFF
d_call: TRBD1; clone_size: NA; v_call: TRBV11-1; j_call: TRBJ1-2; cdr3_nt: TGTGCCAGCAGCGAAGGACAGGGGTTCTATGGCTACACCTTC; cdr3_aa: CASSEGQGFYGYTF
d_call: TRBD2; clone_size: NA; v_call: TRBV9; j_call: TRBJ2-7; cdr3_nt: TGTGCCAGCAGCCAACTAGCGGCAGGCGAGCAGTACTTC; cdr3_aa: CASSQLAAGEQYF
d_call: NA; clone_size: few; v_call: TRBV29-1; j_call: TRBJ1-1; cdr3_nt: TGCAGCGGAACGGGACACTTGAACACTGAAGCTTTCTTT; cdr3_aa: CSGTGHLNTEAFF
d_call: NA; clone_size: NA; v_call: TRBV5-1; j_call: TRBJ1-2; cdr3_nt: TGCGCCAGCAGCTCCCCCCCCGGGCGAGGAGGCTATGGCTACACCTTC; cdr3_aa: CASSSPPGRGGYGYTF
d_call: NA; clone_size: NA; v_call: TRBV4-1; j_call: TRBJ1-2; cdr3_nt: TGCGCCAGCAGCCAAGATAGGGCGGGGGCTGGTGGCTACACCTTC; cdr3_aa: CASSQDRAGAGGYTF
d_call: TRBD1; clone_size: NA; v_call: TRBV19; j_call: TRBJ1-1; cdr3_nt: TGTGCCAGTAGTAGGGGACAGGCACTCACTGAAGCTTTCTTT; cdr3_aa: CASSRGQALTEAFF
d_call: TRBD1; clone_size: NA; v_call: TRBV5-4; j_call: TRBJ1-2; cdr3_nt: TGTGCCAGCAGCTTGGACAGGGGGCTGGGCTACACCTTC; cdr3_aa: CASSLDRGLGYTF
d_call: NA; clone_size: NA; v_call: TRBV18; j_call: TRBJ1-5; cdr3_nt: TGTGCCAGCTCACCCGTCGAGGTTAGGAACCCCCAGCATTTT; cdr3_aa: CASSPVEVRNPQHF
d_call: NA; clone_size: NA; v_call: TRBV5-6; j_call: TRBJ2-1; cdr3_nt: TGTGCCAGCAGCTTGGACAGGTTCAATGAGCAGTTCTTC; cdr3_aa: CASSLDRFNEQFF
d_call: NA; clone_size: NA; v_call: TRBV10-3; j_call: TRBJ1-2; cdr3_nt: TGTGCCATCAACCCCACAGGTGGCGGAGGCTACACCTTC; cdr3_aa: CAINPTGGGGYTF